The T cell receptor (beta chain) under discussion was sequenced for a study of blood T cell repertoires in COVID-19. V was cut by 0 bases and J by 4 bases, with 9 bases left in between. Germline V gene lookup returns CDR1 SGHAT and CDR2 FQNNGV. This CDR3 is 14 amino acids long. Clones were read by immunoSEQ multiplex PCR, and TCRdb kept only the in-frame ones, dropping some. The table includes approximately 170,000 clones, roughly four fifths detected once. This sequence was found in a man over 45 who had recovered from COVID-19. The sequenced sample consisted of PBMCs or T cells enriched from blood (not recorded which). This chain links TRBV11-2 with TRBJ2-5; TRBD2 is a possible D gene (5 bases). The CDR3 sequence: CASSLDHRGETQYF. The CDR3 nucleotides read TGTGCCAGCAGCTTAGATCACCGGGGAGAGACCCAGTACTTC.